The 11 T cell receptor beta chains given below trace back to one sample, sequenced in a study of type 1 regulatory T cells (dated by TCRdb to the early 2020s). These receptors' targets are unknown. Sequencer: Illumina MiSeq. The public reads were reprocessed in TCRdb via fastp at Q25 and MiXCR, keeping in-frame beta chains. Here each entry gathers all rows of one CDR3 protein and keeps the most common genes and DNA. The sample yields 55,000 to 65,000 distinct CDR3 sequences; around 62% were counted once. 1.8% of the sample lies in the top ten. The sequencing sample was made of cultured non-Tr1 T cells, either the whole culture or a sorted T cell fraction (not recorded which). Sample cell subset or site, as interpreted from the label and publication: non-Tr1 population from the T-allo10 product. Source of these receptors: a human donor in good health.

The chain employs TRBV5-5 and TRBJ1-6; the match to TRBD1 covers 7 bases. Germline V gene lookup returns CDR1 SGHKS and CDR2 YYEKEE (reference sequence). Losses at the gene ends were 4 bases for V and 6 bases for J; bases not matched to a gene: 4. The CDR3 loop spans 14 amino acids. The chain's CDR3 is CASSRDSLNSPLHF. For the CDR3, the DNA is TGTGCCAGCAGCCGGGACAGCCTTAATTCACCCCTCCACTTT.

This clonotype occurred a few times. The J gene is TRBJ2-7, the V gene TRBV6-2 or TRBV6-3; TRBD2 matches at 11 bases. With V trimmed by 8 bases and J by 3 bases, 6 bases remained unmatched. Germline CDR1 and CDR2: MNHEY and SVGEGT. This CDR3 comprises 14 residues. In DNA, the CDR3 is TGTGCCAGCCTACTAGCGGGGGAAGGCTACGAGCAGTACTTC. Translated, it gives CASLLAGEGYEQYF.

The V and J genes are TRBV7-8 and TRBJ2-5; D is unclear. Germline CDR1 SGHVS, CDR2 FQNEAQ. V lost 1 base to trimming and J lost 4 bases, with 7 bases between them. This CDR3 has 13 amino acids. For the CDR3, the DNA is TGTGCCAGCAGCTTAGTCGGCCGAGAGACCCAGTACTTC. This codes for CASSLVGRETQYF.

This clonotype was observed a few times. The rearrangement links TRBV7-9 to TRBJ2-1; D unclear. Germline V CDR1 and CDR2: SEHNR, FQNEAQ (reference sequence). V was cut by 3 bases and J by 1 base, with 7 bases left in between. The CDR3 sequence is 14 residues long. CDR3 protein: CASSLATSYNEQFF. CDR3 coding DNA: TGTGCCAGCAGCTTGGCGACTTCCTACAATGAGCAGTTCTTC.

By sample share, this clonotype is medium-sized. CDR3 in amino acids: CASSQGSGTSSWEQYF. The CDR3 DNA reads TGCGCCAGCAGCCAAGGCTCGGGGACTAGCTCATGGGAGCAGTACTTC. The V call is TRBV4-1, the J call TRBJ2-7, with TRBD2 matching 9 bases. CDR1 is MGHRA, CDR2 YSYEKL, per germline. V shed 1 base, J shed 7 bases, and the junction held 11 bases outside the gene matches. The CDR3 contains 16 residues.

J is TRBJ2-5 and V is TRBV20-1; 7 bases align to TRBD2. This CDR3 is built from 14 residues. Germline V gene data show CDR1 as DFQATT and CDR2 as SNEGSKA (reference sequence). J gave up 3 bases and V 1 base, and 5 bases lay outside the gene matches. Here the CDR3 DNA reads TGCAGTGCTAGAGTTGGGGCGGGAGAAGAGACCCAGTACTTC. This translates into CSARVGAGEETQYF.

The chain is built from TRBV7-2 and TRBJ2-2, with TRBD2 matching over 8 bases. Germline CDR1 is SGHTA and CDR2 is FQGNSA. The CDR3 consists of 16 residues. The V and J ends lost 1 base and 4 bases, in that order; junction bases with no gene match: 5. The CDR3 nucleotides read TGTGCCAGCAGCTTAGTGCGCGGGGGGATCACCGGGGAGCTGTTTTTT. Translated, it gives CASSLVRGGITGELFF.

This clonotype was picked up one time. The rearrangement joins TRBV12-3 or TRBV12-4 to TRBJ2-5, with TRBD2 matching 7 bases. J was trimmed by 5 bases and V by 5 bases; bases with no gene match: 11. This CDR3 spans 15 amino acids. Written as DNA, the CDR3 is TGTGCCAGCAGTCCCCGGTCGGGAGGAGGGGAGACCCAGTACTTC. Translation gives CASSPRSGGGETQYF.

The chain links TRBV7-2 to TRBJ2-5; D gene ambiguous. With 0 bases removed from V and 2 bases from J, the gap between germline ends came to 10 bases. Germline V CDR1 and CDR2: SGHTA, FQGNSA. This CDR3 has 15 residues. CDR3 DNA sequence: TGTGCCAGCAGCTTAGCATGGGGTAGTCAAGAGACCCAGTACTTC. Protein sequence: CASSLAWGSQETQYF.

In its sample, this clonotype was seen once. V usage is TRBV20-1 and J usage is TRBJ2-3, with a tentative D call TRBD2 (7 bases). Trimming cost V 0 bases and J 4 bases, with 14 bases left between them. The V gene's germline CDR1 is DFQATT and CDR2 SNEGSKA (reference sequence). The CDR3 runs to 15 residues. CDR3 protein: CSARDPWEGADTQYF. DNA for the CDR3: TGCAGTGCTAGAGACCCCTGGGAGGGGGCAGATACGCAGTATTTT.

This clonotype was detected a few times. The V and J genes are TRBV20-1 and TRBJ1-6; the D gene is possibly TRBD1 (5 bases). With 6 bases removed from V and 10 bases from J, the gap between germline ends came to 19 bases. The CDR3 extends over 14 amino acids. Per the germline V gene, CDR1 is DFQATT and CDR2 is SNEGSKA (reference sequence). This chain's CDR3 is CSARGTGGGSPLHF. The CDR3 DNA reads TGCAGTGCGAGGGGAACGGGAGGAGGGTCACCCCTCCACTTT.